The next 21 T cell receptor beta chains were all read from a single sample in a study of PD-1 blockade in classical Hodgkin lymphoma. The method was immunoSEQ multiplex PCR; TCRdb's version includes in-frame clones alone and lacks a portion of them. The sample shows some 86,000 clones, about nine tenths of them seen only once. Described time point: cycle 4 day 1 (C4D1), after 6 weeks of nivolumab. Autologous stem cell transplantation was followed by relapse in every patient, and brentuximab vedotin exposure varied. Sequences were derived from peripheral blood mononuclear cells (PBMCs), sampled before the fourth cycle of nivolumab. The source is a human donor with classical Hodgkin lymphoma.

The V and J genes are TRBV5-1 and TRBJ1-2; D remains ambiguous. This CDR3 spans 13 amino acids. Trimming removed 0 bases at V and 8 bases at J, with 11 bases between. CDR1 is SGHRS, CDR2 YFSETQ, per germline. The CDR3 region is CASSLAGFEGYTF. The CDR3 DNA reads TGCGCCAGCAGCTTGGCGGGGTTTGAGGGCTACACCTTC. The full variable domain, in which reference TRBV5-1 and TRBJ1-2 provide the parts outside the CDR3, is KAGVTQTPRYLIKTRGQQVTLSCSPISGHRSVSWYQQTPGQGLQFLFEYFSETQRNKGNFPGRFSGRQFSNSRSEMNVSTLELGDSALYLCASSLAGFEGYTFGSGTRLTVV.

The CDR3 region has the DNA TGTGCCAGCAGTATACTTCAGGTCCGGCAGCCCCAGCATTTT. This encodes CASSILQVRQPQHF. J is TRBJ1-5 and V is TRBV27; the D is unclear. V was pared by 5 bases and J by 7 bases, with 15 bases between. This CDR3 has 14 residues. Germline CDR1 reads MNHEY; CDR2 reads SMNVEV (reference sequence).

The chain joins TRBV2 to TRBJ1-1; the D gene is possibly TRBD1 (6 bases). V dropped 4 bases and J dropped 5 bases, with 11 bases sitting between them. The CDR3 has 13 residues. The germline V gene has CDR1 SNHLY and CDR2 FYNNEI. The CDR3 sequence is CASSGTVGTEAFF. The DNA for the CDR3 is TGTGCCAGCAGTGGGACAGTGGGGACTGAAGCTTTCTTT.

This chain uses TRBV19 with TRBJ2-7; the D gene is possibly TRBD1 (6 bases). The CDR3 is 15 residues long. V was pared by 2 bases and J by 4 bases, with 15 bases between. Germline CDR1 is LNHDA and CDR2 is SQIVND (reference sequence). The CDR3 sequence: CASSIITGPGYEQYF. CDR3 nucleotide sequence: TGTGCCAGTAGTATAATCACAGGGCCAGGGTACGAGCAGTACTTC.

The chain uses TRBV6-5 and TRBJ2-7, with D possibly TRBD2 on 7 matching bases. This CDR3 spans 13 amino acids. The germline V gene encodes CDR1 MNHEY and CDR2 SVGAGI. The germline V and J ends were trimmed by 6 bases and 6 bases, with 15 bases remaining between them. The CDR3 nucleotides read TGTGCCAGCAGGGGGGGGCTCCAAGGCGAGCAGTACTTC. It yields the protein CASRGGLQGEQYF.

The chain couples TRBV29-1 to TRBJ1-3; 7 bases agree with TRBD1. Germline assignment: CDR1 SQVTM and CDR2 ANQGSEA. V shed 7 bases, J shed 6 bases, and the junction held 9 bases outside the gene matches. The CDR3 sequence is 13 residues long. The CDR3 region is CSAFRDSQNTIYF. In DNA, the CDR3 is TGCAGCGCTTTCAGGGACAGCCAAAACACCATATATTTT.

V is TRBV7-9 and J is TRBJ1-3; no clear D. Trimming shortened V by 5 bases and J by 4 bases, and 12 bases separated the two germline ends. Germline V gene sequence: CDR1 SEHNR, CDR2 FQNEAQ (reference sequence). This CDR3 spans 14 amino acids. The CDR3 DNA sequence: TGTGCCAGCAGCGAAAGGACGCCCGGAAACACCATATATTTT. This codes for CASSERTPGNTIYF. The full variable domain, completed using reference TRBV7-9 and TRBJ1-3, is DTGVSQNPRHKITKRGQNVTFRCDPISEHNRLYWYRQTLGQGPEFLTYFQNEAQLEKSRLLSDRFSAERPKGSFSTLEIQRTEQGDSAMYLCASSERTPGNTIYFGEGSWLTVV.

This rearrangement joins TRBV5-1 to TRBJ2-7; 8 bases align to TRBD2. The junction had 5 bases not matched to a gene; V was cut back by 4 bases and J by 2 bases. Germline V gene data show CDR1 as SGHRS and CDR2 as YFSETQ. This CDR3 contains 14 residues. Here the CDR3 reads CASSTGGVPYEQYF. CDR3 bases: TGCGCCAGCAGCACGGGGGGGGTCCCCTACGAGCAGTACTTC.

This clone was observed a few times. The chain employs TRBV6-5 and TRBJ1-3, with D uncertain. CDR3 length equals 15 residues. Germline V gene lookup returns CDR1 MNHEY and CDR2 SVGAGI. Trimming took off 2 bases at V and 0 bases at J, with 8 bases between the two ends. The CDR3 bases are TGTGCCAGCAGTTACAGGCCTATCTCTGGAAACACCATATATTTT. It codes for CASSYRPISGNTIYF.

The V and J genes are TRBV21-1 and TRBJ1-2; TRBD1, as called in the table, went unchecked against the DNA. TRBV21-1 is given as a pseudogene. This CDR3 is built from 16 residues. The CDR3 DNA reads TGTGCCAGCAGCAAATGGAAGGGGGCGAGAAGAGATGGCTACACCTTC. This codes for CASSKWKGARRDGYTF.

The CDR3 sequence is CAWSVPDVNEKLFF. In DNA form, the CDR3 reads TGTGCCTGGAGCGTACCTGACGTGAATGAAAAACTGTTTTTT. The V and J genes are TRBV30 and TRBJ1-4; D unclear. Germline-derived CDR1 and CDR2 are GTSNPN and SVGIG (reference sequence). There are 14 residues in the CDR3. Trimming shortened V by 3 bases and J by 5 bases, and 13 bases separated the two germline ends.

CDR3 DNA: TGTGCCAGCAGTTTACCGGGACAGGTCTACTATGGCTACACCTTC. Residues: CASSLPGQVYYGYTF. The rearrangement joins TRBV28 to TRBJ1-2; TRBD1 matches 8 bases. After removal of 2 bases from V and 3 bases from J, the junction contained 5 bases not matched to a gene. This CDR3 is built from 15 residues. Germline CDR1 is MDHEN and CDR2 is SYDVKM.

The V call is TRBV27, the J call TRBJ1-1; a weak D match, TRBD1 (6 bases). Germline loops: CDR1 MNHEY, CDR2 SMNVEV (reference sequence). V was cut by 5 bases and J by 2 bases, with 18 bases left in between. This CDR3 contains 16 residues. The CDR3 DNA reads TGTGCCAGCAGTCTTGGAAATGACAGGCTTAACACTGAAGCTTTCTTT. As protein: CASSLGNDRLNTEAFF.

This clone was seen once. This sequence joins TRBV30 and TRBJ2-2; TRBD1 or TRBD2 may be the D gene (7 bases each). The V end was cut by 2 bases, the J end by 2 bases, with 18 bases between. The CDR3 consists of 17 residues. Germline V lookup: CDR1 GTSNPN, CDR2 SVGIG (reference sequence). In DNA, the CDR3 is TGTGCCTGGAGTCCTACAAGACAGGGACTAAACACCGGGGAGCTGTTTTTT. This encodes CAWSPTRQGLNTGELFF.

The CDR3 loop is CASSLIRQGSYNEQFF. CDR3 bases: TGTGCCAGCAGCCTAATAAGACAGGGCTCCTACAATGAGCAGTTCTTC. The chain carries TRBV5-8 and TRBJ2-1; 7 bases fit TRBD1. Germline V gene data show CDR1 as SGHTS and CDR2 as YDEGEE. This CDR3 region has 16 residues. The ends lost 4 bases at V and 0 bases at J; junction bases unmatched: 7. Filled out from reference TRBV5-8 and TRBJ2-1, the complete variable domain reads EAGVTQSPTHLIKTRGQQATLRCSPISGHTSVYWYQQALGLGLQFLLWYDEGEERNRGNFPPRFSGRQFPNYSSELNVNALELEDSALYLCASSLIRQGSYNEQFFGPGTRLTVL.

Here the CDR3 DNA reads TGTGCCAGTACCCGGACGGGACATCTAAACACTGAAGCTTTCTTT. Protein sequence: CASTRTGHLNTEAFF. The chain recombines TRBV19 with TRBJ1-1, with D possibly TRBD1 on 6 matching bases. V lost 7 bases and J lost 2, with 17 bases in between. From germline, CDR1 is LNHDA and CDR2 SQIVND (reference sequence). CDR3 length equals 15 residues.

The rearrangement joins TRBV4-2 to TRBJ2-3; TRBD2 agrees at 11 bases. Germline V gene data show CDR1 as LGHNA and CDR2 as YNFKEQ. V dropped 0 bases and J dropped 0; count of bases not matched to a gene: 8. The CDR3 is 19 residues long. In nucleotides, the CDR3 is TGTGCCAGCAGCCAAGAACCACTAGCGGGGGCCCTAAGCACAGATACGCAGTATTTT. It translates to CASSQEPLAGALSTDTQYF.

The gene calls are TRBV7-6 and TRBJ2-1, with TRBD2 matching over 9 bases. CDR3 length equals 16 residues. CDR1 and CDR2 (germline): SGHVS, FNYEAQ. V shed 5 bases and J 6 bases; nucleotides not matched to a gene: 11. As DNA, the CDR3 is TGTGCCAGCAGCGGTCGACTAGCGGCCACTCGCAATGAGCAGTTCTTC. Translating gives CASSGRLAATRNEQFF.

The count of this clone is one. The chain joins TRBV7-6 to TRBJ2-4, with 9 bases that match TRBD1. Germline V lookup: CDR1 SGHVS, CDR2 FNYEAQ. The CDR3 is 15 residues long. V trimming: 1 base; J trimming: 5 bases; junction bases outside the gene matches: 3. The CDR3 DNA follows: TGTGCCAGCAGCTTAGAACAGGGGGCCCAAAACATTCAGTACTTC. It codes for CASSLEQGAQNIQYF.

This chain joins TRBV6-5 and TRBJ1-5, with D hard to call. Trimming took 2 bases from V and 7 from J, leaving 12 bases between them. The germline V gene encodes CDR1 MNHEY and CDR2 SVGAGI. CDR3 length: 14 amino acids. The CDR3 DNA is TGTGCCAGCAGTTACGGGATGACATGGCAGCCCCAGCATTTT. Protein product: CASSYGMTWQPQHF.

This chain uses TRBV11-2 with TRBJ1-6, with D possibly being TRBD1 (5 bases). Per the germline V gene, CDR1 is SGHAT and CDR2 is FQNNGV. This CDR3 contains 14 residues. V was clipped by 6 bases and J by 9 bases, with 15 bases between them. Here the CDR3 DNA reads TGTGCCAGCAGTTCGGCCAGGGTAACTTCACCCCTCCACTTT. Protein product: CASSSARVTSPLHF. Based on the CDR3 plus reference TRBV11-2 and TRBJ1-6, the full variable domain is EAGVAQSPRYKIIEKRQSVAFWCNPISGHATLYWYQQILGQGPKLLIQFQNNGVVDDSQLPKDRFSAERLKGVDSTLKIQPAKLEDSAVYLCASSSARVTSPLHFGNGTRLTVT.